This passage covers 21 T cell receptor beta chains from one sample sequenced in a study of T-cell memory formation after mild COVID-19. TCRdb itself ran the 5' RACE reads through MiXCR, one entry per CDR3 protein. The sample carries 200,000 to 250,000 distinct CDR3 sequences, 27% recorded once. The sequencing sample was made of PBMCs or a T cell subset sorted from them (not recorded which). The receptors were gathered from an adult woman who had mild COVID-19 (a few samples of this study predate the infection). Cell type and time point are not known.

This clonotype was observed at least ten times. The chain has TRBV6-6 and TRBJ1-1; D perhaps matches TRBD1 (6 bases). The V gene's germline CDR1 is MNHNY and CDR2 SVGAGI (reference sequence). V lost 4 bases to trimming and J lost 2 bases, with 11 bases between them. The CDR3 has 14 amino acids. The CDR3 region has the DNA TGTGCCAGCAGTTTGACAGGCGGCAACACTGAAGCTTTCTTT. Translated, it gives CASSLTGGNTEAFF.

The chain couples TRBV7-8 to TRBJ2-7; D may correspond to TRBD1 or TRBD2 (5 bases each). Trimming took off 7 bases at V and 0 bases at J, with 16 bases between the two ends. The CDR3 spans 15 residues. The germline V gene encodes CDR1 SGHVS and CDR2 FQNEAQ. The CDR3 region has the DNA TGTGCCAGCAACCCCAACCCCGGGACCTCCTACGAGCAGTACTTC. Its translation: CASNPNPGTSYEQYF.

This chain's CDR3 is CASSLGDNYGYTF. The CDR3 region has the DNA TGCGCCAGCAGCTTGGGGGACAACTATGGCTACACCTTC. The gene calls are TRBV5-1 and TRBJ1-2; D is perhaps TRBD1 (5 bases). Germline assignment: CDR1 SGHRS and CDR2 YFSETQ. CDR3 size: 13 residues. The V end lost 0 bases, the J end lost 2 bases, and 5 bases lay between the germline ends.

This clonotype was seen a few times. The chain combines TRBV19 with TRBJ2-2, with TRBD1 as a possible D gene (6 bases). The V end was cut by 3 bases, the J end by 1 base, with 9 bases between. Per germline, CDR1 LNHDA and CDR2 SQIVND (reference sequence). The CDR3 loop spans 15 amino acids. Written as DNA, the CDR3 is TGTGCCAGTAGTATCTTGACAGGGAACACCGGGGAGCTGTTTTTT. This sequence encodes CASSILTGNTGELFF.

This clonotype was seen more than once but under ten times. The chain employs TRBV4-1 and TRBJ1-5, with no clear D. This CDR3 comprises 15 residues. The germline V gene has CDR1 MGHRA and CDR2 YSYEKL. The V end lost 1 base, the J end lost 1 base, and 8 bases lay between the germline ends. The CDR3 here is CASSQGTLSNQPQHF. The CDR3 DNA reads as TGCGCCAGCAGCCAAGGGACCCTAAGCAATCAGCCCCAGCATTTT.

V is TRBV5-4 and J is TRBJ1-1, with 8 bases fitting TRBD1. V lost 0 bases and J lost 1; bases outside the gene matches: 8. This CDR3 has 17 residues. From germline, CDR1 is SGHNT and CDR2 YYREEE (reference sequence). This chain's CDR3 is CASSLGVPGQANTEAFF. The CDR3 bases are TGTGCCAGCAGCTTGGGGGTACCGGGACAGGCGAACACTGAAGCTTTCTTT.

This clonotype has a count of ten or more. This chain joins TRBV5-1 and TRBJ2-1; 14 bases are shared with TRBD2. The CDR3 has 16 residues. Germline assignment: CDR1 SGHRS and CDR2 YFSETQ. Trimming took 4 bases from V and 3 from J; bases not matched to a gene: 3. The CDR3 DNA reads TGCGCCAGCAGCCTGACTAGCGGGGGGGTCTACAATGAGCAGTTCTTC. Protein sequence: CASSLTSGGVYNEQFF.

The V call is TRBV29-1, the J call TRBJ2-1, with 10 bases that match TRBD1. Germline V gives CDR1 SQVTM, CDR2 ANQGSEA. The CDR3 covers 15 residues. Unmatched junction bases numbered 3, after V lost 3 bases and J lost 1 base. The CDR3 reads CSVEGGQGSYNEQFF. Written as DNA, the CDR3 is TGCAGCGTTGAGGGGGGACAGGGGTCCTACAATGAGCAGTTCTTC.

The sample holds a few counts of this clonotype. This sequence joins TRBV13 and TRBJ2-5, with D tentatively TRBD1 or TRBD2 (5 bases each). This CDR3 spans 14 amino acids. The V end lost 4 bases, the J end lost 3 bases, and 12 bases lay between the germline ends. CDR1 and CDR2 (germline): PRHDT, FYEKMQ (reference sequence). CDR3 sequence reads: CASSSPGPKETQYF. As DNA, the CDR3 is TGTGCCAGCAGCTCCCCGGGACCAAAAGAGACCCAGTACTTC.

The chain carries TRBV4-2 and TRBJ2-2; tentatively, D is TRBD2 (5 bases). From germline, CDR1 is LGHNA and CDR2 YNFKEQ. The ends were cut back, 1 base at V and 5 bases at J, with 14 bases in the middle. The CDR3 runs 16 residues. The CDR3: CASSQVEGIGTGELFF. Here the CDR3 DNA reads TGTGCCAGCAGCCAAGTCGAGGGAATAGGTACCGGGGAGCTGTTTTTT.

This clonotype was counted between two and nine times. J is TRBJ2-5 and V is TRBV24-1, with D possibly matching TRBD2 (5 bases). This CDR3 comprises 12 residues. Trimming shortened V by 9 bases and J by 5 bases, and 12 bases separated the two germline ends. CDR1 KGHDR and CDR2 SFDVKD come from the germline V gene. The CDR3 DNA reads as TGTGCCACCCGAGGGATAGGGGAGACCCAGTACTTC. Protein sequence: CATRGIGETQYF.

This clonotype appeared a few times. The chain couples TRBV10-3 to TRBJ2-7; TRBD1 matches at 8 bases. This CDR3 has 12 amino acids. In germline, CDR1 is ENHRY, CDR2 SYGVKD. Trimming at V came to 2 bases and at J to 6 bases, leaving 0 bases not matched to a gene. This CDR3 is CAISEGQGEQYF. In nucleotides, the CDR3 is TGTGCCATCAGTGAGGGACAGGGCGAGCAGTACTTC.

This sequence joins TRBV7-2 and TRBJ2-1; 13 nucleotides agree with TRBD2. There are 15 residues in the CDR3. The germline V gene has CDR1 SGHTA and CDR2 FQGNSA. V trimming: 4 bases; J trimming: 10 bases; junction bases outside the gene matches: 7. CDR3 DNA: TGTGCCAGCAGCTCCAGGACTAGCGGGAGTGGCGAGCAGTTCTTC. Translation gives CASSSRTSGSGEQFF.

J is TRBJ1-2 and V is TRBV15, with D possibly TRBD1 on 6 matching bases. CDR3 size: 14 residues. Trimming shortened V by 3 bases and J by 8 bases, and 16 bases separated the two germline ends. Germline V gene sequence: CDR1 LNHNV, CDR2 YYDKDF (reference sequence). The CDR3 loop reads CATSRGAGAGGYTF. CDR3 DNA sequence: TGTGCCACCAGCAGGGGGGCAGGCGCGGGCGGCTACACCTTC.

By share of the sample, this clonotype is large. This sequence joins TRBV20-1 and TRBJ2-7; tentative D call: TRBD1 (6 bases). The CDR3 extends over 15 amino acids. Germline CDR1 DFQATT, CDR2 SNEGSKA (reference sequence). Trimming took 4 bases from V and 4 from J, leaving 20 bases between them. In nucleotides, the CDR3 is TGCAGTGCTACCCCCGGGGCCCTTCAGGGGTACGAGCAGTACTTC. Translated, it gives CSATPGALQGYEQYF.

The chain combines TRBV7-2 with TRBJ1-3, with a possible D match to TRBD1 (5 bases). Germline V gene lookup returns CDR1 SGHTA and CDR2 FQGNSA. The CDR3 is 17 amino acids. V gave up 0 bases and J gave up 3 bases, with 15 bases separating them. DNA of the CDR3: TGTGCCAGCAGCTTAGCTTTCTTAGGGGCTTTTGGAAACACCATATATTTT. It translates to CASSLAFLGAFGNTIYF.

This chain links TRBV7-9 with TRBJ2-3, with TRBD1 as a possible D gene (5 bases). The germline V and J ends were trimmed by 2 bases and 2 bases, with 8 bases remaining between them. Germline values: CDR1 SEHNR, CDR2 FQNEAQ (reference sequence). The CDR3 is 14 residues long. The DNA for the CDR3 is TGTGCCAGCAGCTTAACCAGGGCCACAGATACGCAGTATTTT. Translating it yields CASSLTRATDTQYF.

There are many counts of this clonotype. The rearrangement joins TRBV29-1 to TRBJ2-2; D might be TRBD2 (5 bases). With 7 bases removed from V and 2 bases from J, the gap between germline ends came to 17 bases. Germline V gene sequence: CDR1 SQVTM, CDR2 ANQGSEA. There are 15 residues in the CDR3. This chain's CDR3 is CSGLGIEVNTGELFF. The CDR3 DNA is TGCAGCGGCCTCGGGATAGAAGTCAACACCGGGGAGCTGTTTTTT.

The chain combines TRBV5-1 with TRBJ2-1, with D perhaps TRBD1 or TRBD2 (5 bases each). Deletions cut 1 base from V and 4 bases from J, with 12 bases between. The germline CDR1 and CDR2 sequences are SGHRS and YFSETQ. The CDR3 is 15 amino acids. The CDR3 nucleotides read TGCGCCAGCAGCTTGTTGGGGGACCCTTACAATGAGCAGTTCTTC. It translates to CASSLLGDPYNEQFF.

The chain joins TRBV19 to TRBJ2-7; 7 bases match TRBD2. The CDR3 covers 15 residues. Germline assignment: CDR1 LNHDA and CDR2 SQIVND (reference sequence). Losses at the gene ends were 3 bases for V and 4 bases for J; bases not matched to a gene: 9. The CDR3 DNA reads as TGTGCCAGTAGTATCACAGCGGGGCCGGAGTACGAGCAGTACTTC. As protein: CASSITAGPEYEQYF.

In its sample, this clonotype was seen a few times. V gene TRBV6-5 combines with J gene TRBJ2-5; 8 bases are shared with TRBD2. With V trimmed by 6 bases and J by 1 base, 7 bases remained unmatched. The CDR3 is 15 amino acids. The germline V gene has CDR1 MNHEY and CDR2 SVGAGI. CDR3 DNA sequence: TGTGCCAGCAGCAACCCCGCGGGGGGCCAAGAGACCCAGTACTTC. Amino acid sequence: CASSNPAGGQETQYF.